The 6 T cell receptor beta chains below were found in one sample sequenced in a study of T cells in Graves' hyperthyroidism and ophthalmopathy. RNA transcripts were the template for amplifying TCR beta CDR3 regions. In the first-round RT-PCR of the TCR CDR3, the HTBI primer set was used. Using its own MiXCR run on the multiplex PCR reads, TCRdb lists one record per CDR3 protein. The table shows roughly 570,000 distinct CDR3 sequences, with about 43% occurring only once. The material sequenced was peripheral blood or thyroid tissue (not recorded which). Receptor source: a woman aged 18-29 years with Graves' hyperthyroidism.

With regard to this clonotype: A read error may explain this, as a much larger clone is one base away. The chain has TRBV7-3 and TRBJ2-3, with unresolved D. This CDR3 comprises 13 residues. Deletions cut 2 bases from V and 2 bases from J, with 5 bases between. From germline, CDR1 is SGHTA and CDR2 FQGTGA. The CDR3 spells CASSLAPTDTQYF. DNA for the CDR3: TGTGCCAGCAGCTTAGCCCCCACAGATACGCAGTATTTT.

This clonotype came up many times. J is TRBJ1-4 and V is TRBV15; 9 nucleotides match TRBD1. The germline V gene has CDR1 LNHNV and CDR2 YYDKDF (reference sequence). The J segment lost 8 bases and the V segment lost 6 bases, leaving 10 bases of the junction unmatched. This CDR3 comprises 15 residues. CDR3 coding DNA: TGTGCCACCAGAGGGGCCCGGGACAGGGAAGAAAAACTGTTTTTT. Translated: CATRGARDREEKLFF.

The J gene is TRBJ2-2, the V gene TRBV15; 7 bases match TRBD2. The J segment lost 3 bases and the V segment lost 7 bases, leaving 8 bases of the junction unmatched. Germline values: CDR1 LNHNV, CDR2 YYDKDF (reference sequence). This CDR3 spans 15 amino acids. CDR3 DNA: TGTGCCACCATCCCTAGCGGAGACGACACCGGGGAGCTGTTTTTT. It is translated as CATIPSGDDTGELFF. Looking up the rest from reference TRBV15 and TRBJ2-2 gives the full variable domain: DAMVIQNPRYQVTQFGKPVTLSCSQTLNHNVMYWYQQKSSQAPKLLFHYYDKDFNNEADTPDNFQSRRPNTSFCFLDIRSPGLGDTAMYLCATIPSGDDTGELFFGEGSRLTVL.

The CDR3 protein is CASSLSIGNTEAFF. In DNA form, the CDR3 reads TGTGCCAGCAGTTTATCGATAGGGAACACTGAAGCTTTCTTT. The rearrangement uses TRBV27 and TRBJ1-1; D gene uncertain. The V end lost 0 bases, the J end lost 1 base, and 6 bases lay between the germline ends. The length of the CDR3 is 14 residues. Germline V gene sequence: CDR1 MNHEY, CDR2 SMNVEV (reference sequence).

This clonotype came up many times. This rearrangement joins TRBV15 to TRBJ1-2; 7 bases are a match to TRBD1. The J segment lost 0 bases and the V segment lost 1 base, leaving 11 bases of the junction unmatched. Germline CDR1 and CDR2: LNHNV and YYDKDF (reference sequence). CDR3 length: 18 amino acids. DNA of the CDR3: TGTGCCACCAGCAGAGGGTCGAACAGGGGTGGCACTAACTATGGCTACACCTTC. As protein: CATSRGSNRGGTNYGYTF.

This clonotype was observed many times. J is TRBJ2-5 and V is TRBV7-2; D unclear. Trimming cost V 5 bases and J 3 bases, with 10 bases left between them. Per the germline V gene, CDR1 is SGHTA and CDR2 is FQGNSA. The CDR3 has 13 residues. The CDR3 coding sequence is TGTGCCAGCAGCCCTTACCAGGAAGAGACCCAGTACTTC. Its protein is CASSPYQEETQYF.